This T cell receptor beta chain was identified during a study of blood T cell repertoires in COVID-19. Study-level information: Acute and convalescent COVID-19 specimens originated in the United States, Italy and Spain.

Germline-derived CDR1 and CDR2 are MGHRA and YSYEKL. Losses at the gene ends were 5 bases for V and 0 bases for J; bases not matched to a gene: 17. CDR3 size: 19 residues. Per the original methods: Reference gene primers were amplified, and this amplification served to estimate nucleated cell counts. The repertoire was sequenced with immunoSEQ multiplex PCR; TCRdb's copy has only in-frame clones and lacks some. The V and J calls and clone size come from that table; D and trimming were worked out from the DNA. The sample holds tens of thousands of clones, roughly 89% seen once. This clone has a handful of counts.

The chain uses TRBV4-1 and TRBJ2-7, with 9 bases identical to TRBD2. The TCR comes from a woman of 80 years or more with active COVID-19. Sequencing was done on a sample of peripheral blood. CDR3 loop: CASSGPRSVSGRNSYEQYF. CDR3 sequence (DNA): TGCGCCAGCAGCGGCCCCAGATCCGTGAGCGGGAGGAACTCCTACGAGCAGTACTTC.